Given below is one TCR beta chain in context. Its antigen is unidentified. Clones were read by immunoSEQ multiplex PCR, and TCRdb kept only the in-frame ones, dropping some. The table records 50,000 or so clones, about 88% of them present only once. This entry is derived from a study of OX40 agonist ivuxolimab in advanced cancers. Whole-study results and caveats: The expanded peripheral T cells' antigen specificity was not determined.

Germline V lookup: CDR1 LNHDA, CDR2 SQIVND (reference sequence). After removal of 3 bases from V and 2 bases from J, the junction contained 1 base not matched to a gene. This CDR3 spans 14 amino acids. The specimen was CD4+ or CD8+ T cells sorted from blood, collected in a trial of the OX40 agonist ivuxolimab. This sequence originates from an adult with an advanced solid tumor such as melanoma, head and neck, liver or kidney cancer. This chain connects TRBV19 to TRBJ2-7; TRBD2 aligns across 10 bases. CDR3 in amino acids: CASSMGLATYEQYF. The CDR3 DNA reads TGTGCCAGTAGTATGGGACTAGCGACCTACGAGCAGTACTTC.